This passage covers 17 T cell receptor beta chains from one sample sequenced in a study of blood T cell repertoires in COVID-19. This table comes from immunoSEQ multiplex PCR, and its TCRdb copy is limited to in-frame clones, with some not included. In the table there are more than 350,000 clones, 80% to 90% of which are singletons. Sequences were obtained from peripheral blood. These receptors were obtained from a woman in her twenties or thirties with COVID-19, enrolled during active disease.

The CDR3 nucleotides read TGTGCCAGCAGCCCACCGACTAGTACAGATACGCAGTATTTT. Encoded protein: CASSPPTSTDTQYF. This chain links TRBV11-3 with TRBJ2-3; perhaps TRBD2 as D (6 bases). Trimming stripped 5 bases from V and 3 bases from J, with 12 bases between. The CDR3 covers 14 residues. The germline V gene encodes CDR1 SGHNT and CDR2 YENEEA.

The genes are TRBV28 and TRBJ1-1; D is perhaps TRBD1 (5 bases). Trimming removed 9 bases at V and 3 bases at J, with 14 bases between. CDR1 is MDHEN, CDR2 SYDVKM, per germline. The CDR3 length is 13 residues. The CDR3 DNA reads TGTGCCAGTCGAAGGGGCGCGTACACTGAAGCTTTCTTT. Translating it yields CASRRGAYTEAFF.

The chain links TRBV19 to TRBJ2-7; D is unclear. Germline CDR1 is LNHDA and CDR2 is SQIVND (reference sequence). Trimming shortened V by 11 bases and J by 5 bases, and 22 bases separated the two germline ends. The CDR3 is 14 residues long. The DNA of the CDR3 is TGTGCCCATGCCCCTCCTCAGTATCCCCACGAGCAGTACGTC. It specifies CAHAPPQYPHEQYV.

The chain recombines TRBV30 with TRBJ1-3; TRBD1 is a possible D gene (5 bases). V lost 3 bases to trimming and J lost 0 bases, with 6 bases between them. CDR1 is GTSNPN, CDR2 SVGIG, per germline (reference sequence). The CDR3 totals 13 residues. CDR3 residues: CAWSRDSGNTIYF. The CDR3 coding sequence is TGTGCCTGGAGCAGGGACTCTGGAAACACCATATATTTT.

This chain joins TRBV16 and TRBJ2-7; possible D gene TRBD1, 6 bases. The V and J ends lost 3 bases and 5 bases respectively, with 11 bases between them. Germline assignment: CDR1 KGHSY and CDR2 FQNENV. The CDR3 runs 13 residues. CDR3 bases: TGTGCCAGCAGCCAGGACAGTAATAACGAGCAGTACTTC. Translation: CASSQDSNNEQYF. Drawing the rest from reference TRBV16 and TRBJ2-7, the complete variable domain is GEEVAQTPKHLVRGEGQKAKLYCAPIKGHSYVFWYQQVLKNEFKFLISFQNENVFDETGMPKERFSAKCLPNSPCSLEIQATKLEDSAVYFCASSQDSNNEQYFGPGTRLTVT.

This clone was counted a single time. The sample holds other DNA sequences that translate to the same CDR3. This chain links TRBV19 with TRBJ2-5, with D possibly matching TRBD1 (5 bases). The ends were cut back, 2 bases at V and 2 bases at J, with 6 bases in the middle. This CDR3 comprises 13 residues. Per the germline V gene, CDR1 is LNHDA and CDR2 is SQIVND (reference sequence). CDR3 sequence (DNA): TGTGCCAGTAGTATACAGGGACAAGAGACCCAGTACTTC. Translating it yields CASSIQGQETQYF.

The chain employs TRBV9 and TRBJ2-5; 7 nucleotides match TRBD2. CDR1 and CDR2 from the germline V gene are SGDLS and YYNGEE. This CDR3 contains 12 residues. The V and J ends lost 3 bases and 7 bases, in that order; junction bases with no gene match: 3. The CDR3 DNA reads TGTGCCAGCAGCGGGGGGGGAAGGACCCAGTACTTC. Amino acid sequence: CASSGGGRTQYF.

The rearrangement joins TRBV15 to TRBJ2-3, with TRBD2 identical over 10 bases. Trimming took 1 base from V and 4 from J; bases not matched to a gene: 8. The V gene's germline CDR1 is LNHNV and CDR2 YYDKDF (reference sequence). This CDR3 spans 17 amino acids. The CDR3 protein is CATSRGGLAGVADTQYF. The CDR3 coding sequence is TGTGCCACCAGCAGAGGGGGGCTAGCGGGAGTCGCAGATACGCAGTATTTT.

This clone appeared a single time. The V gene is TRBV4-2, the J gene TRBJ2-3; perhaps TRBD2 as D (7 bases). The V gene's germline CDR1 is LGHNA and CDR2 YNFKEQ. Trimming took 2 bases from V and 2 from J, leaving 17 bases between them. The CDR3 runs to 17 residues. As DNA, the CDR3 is TGTGCCAGCAGCCAACAAGTCGGGGGGCGGGACACAGATACGCAGTATTTT. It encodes CASSQQVGGRDTDTQYF.

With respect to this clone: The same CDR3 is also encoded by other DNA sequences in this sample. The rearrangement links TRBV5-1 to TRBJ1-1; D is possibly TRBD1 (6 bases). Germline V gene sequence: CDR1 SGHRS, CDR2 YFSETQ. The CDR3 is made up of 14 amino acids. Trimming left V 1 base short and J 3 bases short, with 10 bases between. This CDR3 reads CASSLTGRDTEAFF. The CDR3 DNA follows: TGCGCCAGCAGCTTGACAGGGAGGGACACTGAAGCTTTCTTT.

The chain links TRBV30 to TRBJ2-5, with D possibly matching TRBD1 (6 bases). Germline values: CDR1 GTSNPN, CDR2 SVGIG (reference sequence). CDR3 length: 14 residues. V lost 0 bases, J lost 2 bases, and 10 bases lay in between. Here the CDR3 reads CAWSVPGQQETQYF. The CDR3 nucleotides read TGTGCCTGGAGTGTACCGGGACAACAAGAGACCCAGTACTTC.

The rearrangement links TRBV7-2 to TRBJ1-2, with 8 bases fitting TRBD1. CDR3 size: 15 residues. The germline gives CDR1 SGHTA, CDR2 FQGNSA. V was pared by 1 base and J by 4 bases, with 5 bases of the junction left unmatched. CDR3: CASSLENGQGYGYTF. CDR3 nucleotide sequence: TGTGCCAGCAGCTTAGAAAACGGACAGGGCTATGGCTACACCTTC.

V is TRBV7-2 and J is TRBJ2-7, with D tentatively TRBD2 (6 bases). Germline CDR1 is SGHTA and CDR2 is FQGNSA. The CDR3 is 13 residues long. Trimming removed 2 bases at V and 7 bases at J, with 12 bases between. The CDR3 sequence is CASSLYSAGEQYV. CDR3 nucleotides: TGTGCCAGCAGCTTATACAGCGCGGGGGAGCAGTACGTC.

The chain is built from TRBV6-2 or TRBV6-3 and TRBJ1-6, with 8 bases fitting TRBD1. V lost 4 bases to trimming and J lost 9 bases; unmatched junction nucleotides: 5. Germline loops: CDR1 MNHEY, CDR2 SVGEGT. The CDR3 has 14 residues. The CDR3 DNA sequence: TGTGCCAGCAGTTCGGACAGGGAGGTTTCACCCCTCCACTTT. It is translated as CASSSDREVSPLHF.

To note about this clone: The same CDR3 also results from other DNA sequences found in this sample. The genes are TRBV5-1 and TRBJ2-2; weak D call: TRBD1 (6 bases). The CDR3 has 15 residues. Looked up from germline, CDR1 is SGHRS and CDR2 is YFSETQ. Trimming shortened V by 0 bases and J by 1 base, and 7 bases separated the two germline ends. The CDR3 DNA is TGCGCCAGCAGCTTGGCGACAGGGAACACCGGGGAGCTGTTTTTT. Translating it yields CASSLATGNTGELFF.

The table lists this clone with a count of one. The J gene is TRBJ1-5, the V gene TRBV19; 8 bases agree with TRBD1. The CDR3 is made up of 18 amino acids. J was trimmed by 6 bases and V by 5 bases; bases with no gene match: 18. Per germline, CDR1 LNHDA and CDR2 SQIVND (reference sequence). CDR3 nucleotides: TGTGCCAGTAGTCTCACCGGGACAGGCCTCTTGGGATCTCAGCCCCAGCATTTT. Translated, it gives CASSLTGTGLLGSQPQHF. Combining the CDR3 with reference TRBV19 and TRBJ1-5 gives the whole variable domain DGGITQSPKYLFRKEGQNVTLSCEQNLNHDAMYWYRQDPGQGLRLIYYSQIVNDFQKGDIAEGYSVSREKKESFPLTVTSAQKNPTAFYLCASSLTGTGLLGSQPQHFGDGTRLSIL.

CDR3 bases: TGTGCCAGCAGCGTGGGCACTAGCGGCACAGATACGCAGTATTTT. Translated, it gives CASSVGTSGTDTQYF. The chain employs TRBV9 and TRBJ2-3; TRBD2 matches 7 bases. V was pared by 2 bases and J by 1 base, with 4 bases of the junction left unmatched. The CDR3 sequence is 15 residues long. Germline CDR1 reads SGDLS; CDR2 reads YYNGEE.